A selection of T cell receptor beta chains follows, all from one sample in a study of shared clonotypes between healthy human individuals. Here immunoSEQ multiplex PCR was the method, and the copy in TCRdb shows in-frame clones only, minus some. The repertoire has about 520,000 clones, approximately 94% of them found once; the top ten carry about 0.067%. Specimen: naive CD4+ T cells sorted from blood. The receptors stem from a woman between 25 and 40 years old in good health. Both conserved end residues are part of each CDR3. Fields, in order: V gene, clone size, J gene, D gene, CDR3 DNA, CDR3 protein. D genes are given only for firm matches. Size is stated for part of the rows, as once, few or many counts, or as a class when the clone is expanded.

TRBV7-9	few	TRBJ1-5	-	TGTGCCAGCAGCTTATCCGGACGGCCCCAGCATTTT	CASSLSGRPQHF
TRBV11-2	-	TRBJ2-7	-	TGTGCCAGCAGCCTTAGCGGCCGTAGAGACGAGCAGTACTTC	CASSLSGRRDEQYF
TRBV19	-	TRBJ2-3	-	TGTGCCAGTAGTTGGCGGGACCCTCGCACAGATACGCAGTATTTT	CASSWRDPRTDTQYF
TRBV20-1	-	TRBJ2-7	-	TGCAGTGGGCTGCAATCCTACGAGCAGTACTTC	CSGLQSYEQYF
TRBV5-1	-	TRBJ2-2	TRBD1	TGCGCCAGCAGCTCGACAGGGGAGGCCGGGGAGCTGTTTTTT	CASSSTGEAGELFF
TRBV5-1	-	TRBJ2-3	-	TGCGCCAGCAGCGGGTATAGCGGTTCTAGCACAGATACGCAGTATTTT	CASSGYSGSSTDTQYF
TRBV27	-	TRBJ1-1	TRBD1	TGTGCCAGCGGACAGGGGGGACCCACTATGAATACTGAAGCTTTCTTT	CASGQGGPTMNTEAFF
TRBV29-1	-	TRBJ1-2	-	TGCAGCGTTCCTAGGCCTCTCGGCGGCTACACCTTC	CSVPRPLGGYTF
TRBV7-8	-	TRBJ1-1	-	TGTGCCAGCAGCCAGAGGAACACTGAAGCTTTCTTT	CASSQRNTEAFF
TRBV29-1	-	TRBJ1-1	TRBD1	TGCAGCGTCAGGGGGCGTATGAACACTGAAGCTTTCTTT	CSVRGRMNTEAFF
TRBV18	-	TRBJ2-1	-	TGTGCCAGCTCCCAAGGGACTGCCTCCTACAATGAGCAGTTCTTC	CASSQGTASYNEQFF
TRBV6-1	-	TRBJ1-4	-	TGTGCCAGCAGTGGGACAGCCAGTCATGCAACTAATGAAAAACTGTTTTTT	CASSGTASHATNEKLFF
TRBV6-6	-	TRBJ1-1	TRBD1	TGTGCCAGCAGTCAACAGGGGGCGGATACTGAAGCTTTCTTT	CASSQQGADTEAFF
TRBV28	-	TRBJ1-1	-	TGTGCCAGCAGTTTAACCGACGGGGGGGCTTTCTTT	CASSLTDGGAFF
TRBV5-6	-	TRBJ2-1	-	TGTGCCAGCAGCTTGGTGGGCCGCACAGGGTTACATGAGCAGTTCTTC	CASSLVGRTGLHEQFF
TRBV6-5	-	TRBJ2-1	-	TGTGCCAGCAGTTACGTGGTGGGAGTGGGCAATGAGCAGTTCTTC	CASSYVVGVGNEQFF
TRBV27	-	TRBJ2-7	TRBD2	TGTGCCAGCAGTTTCAGGCGTCTAGCGGGAGGGCCTTTTCCCTACGAGCAGTACTTC	CASSFRRLAGGPFPYEQYF
TRBV30	once	TRBJ2-1	-	TGTGCCGGGAGTATTGGGGCCTACAATGAGCAGTTCTTC	CAGSIGAYNEQFF
TRBV29-1	-	TRBJ2-1	TRBD1	TGCAGCGTTGAGAATCCAGGGGGTAGCTACAATGAGCAGTTCTTC	CSVENPGGSYNEQFF
TRBV18	-	TRBJ1-2	-	TGTGCCAGCTCACCCGACACAAACTATGGCTACACCTTC	CASSPDTNYGYTF
TRBV6-1	-	TRBJ2-7	-	TGTGCCAGCACGAAACCGGGCGCCAACTACGAGCAGTACTTC	CASTKPGANYEQYF
TRBV7-9	-	TRBJ2-7	-	TGTGCCAGCAGCTTTACCATCTCCGAGCAGTACTTC	CASSFTISEQYF
TRBV9	-	TRBJ2-7	-	TGTGCCAGCAGCCCCCATCAGACCCTCACCCTCTACGAGCAGTACTTC	CASSPHQTLTLYEQYF
TRBV1	-	TRBJ2-5	-	TGCACCAGCAGCCAAGATGAAGGGACTAGCGGAAAAGAGACCCAGTACTTC	CTSSQDEGTSGKETQYF
TRBV4-1	-	TRBJ2-3	-	TGCGCCAGCAGCCAGCCCCAGCGGGATACGCAGTATTTT	CASSQPQRDTQYF
TRBV28	-	TRBJ2-5	TRBD1	TGTGCCAGCAGTCCCCCCCTACAGGGGGCGGGAGAGACCCAGTACTTC	CASSPPLQGAGETQYF
TRBV7-7	-	TRBJ2-1	TRBD1	TGTGCCAGCAGCCGAGGGACAGCAACTTACAATGAGCAGTTCTTC	CASSRGTATYNEQFF